Following are 19 T cell receptor beta chains from one sample sequenced in a study of cytomegalovirus exposure and HLA in healthy donors. 13 Jbeta primers and 60 Vbeta primers were used for the PCR. Data came from immunoSEQ multiplex PCR; TCRdb stores just in-frame clones and leaves some out. The sample records 100,000 to 150,000 clones, about 81% being singletons. Sequencing was performed on PBMCs. The origin of the receptors is a woman aged 30 to 39 in good health and CMV-seronegative.

V usage is TRBV5-6 and J usage is TRBJ1-5; a weak D match, TRBD1 (5 bases). The germline V gene has CDR1 SGHDT and CDR2 YYEEEE. Trimming shortened V by 0 bases and J by 6 bases, and 10 bases separated the two germline ends. This CDR3 region has 14 residues. CDR3 region: CASSLAGSGQPQHF. The CDR3 nucleotides are TGTGCCAGCAGCTTGGCAGGGTCGGGTCAGCCCCAGCATTTT.

The chain carries TRBV12-5 and TRBJ1-3; a weak D match, TRBD1 (5 bases). Germline CDR1 LGHNT, CDR2 FRNRAP. The germline V and J ends were trimmed by 0 bases and 2 bases, with 11 bases remaining between them. The CDR3 runs to 16 residues. CDR3: CASGLVLGGAGNTIYF. CDR3 bases: TGTGCTAGTGGTTTGGTACTCGGAGGGGCTGGAAACACCATATATTTT.

The chain uses TRBV9 and TRBJ2-6; tentative D call: TRBD1 (6 bases). CDR1 and CDR2 from the germline V gene are SGDLS and YYNGEE. The CDR3 covers 18 residues. The V end was cut by 0 bases, the J end by 0 bases, with 13 bases between. The CDR3 protein is CASSVDGGLLSGANVLTF. CDR3 bases: TGTGCCAGCAGCGTAGATGGGGGCCTCCTCTCTGGGGCCAACGTCCTGACTTTC.

V and J are TRBV7-6 and TRBJ2-1; 7 bases align to TRBD2. CDR1 and CDR2 (germline): SGHVS, FNYEAQ. The length of the CDR3 is 18 residues. After removal of 1 base from V and 7 bases from J, the junction contained 16 bases not matched to a gene. Here the CDR3 DNA reads TGTGCCAGCAGCTTAGATATCCTAGCGGCTGGACCTACAAATGAGCAGTTCTTC. This gives the protein CASSLDILAAGPTNEQFF.

V and J are TRBV9 and TRBJ2-6; 9 positions agree with TRBD1. V lost 0 bases, J lost 2 bases, and 0 bases stayed unmatched. Germline lookup yields CDR1 SGDLS and CDR2 YYNGEE. The CDR3 runs to 16 residues. CDR3 amino acids: CASSVGTGAGANVLTF. For the CDR3, the DNA is TGTGCCAGCAGCGTAGGGACAGGGGCTGGGGCCAACGTCCTGACTTTC.

This clone was observed a handful of times. The V call is TRBV11-2, the J call TRBJ1-4; 7 nucleotides align to TRBD1. The germline V gene has CDR1 SGHAT and CDR2 FQNNGV. V was pared by 1 base and J by 5 bases, with 10 bases of the junction left unmatched. This CDR3 spans 17 amino acids. The CDR3 here is CASSLGFLGRGNEKLFF. The CDR3 DNA follows: TGTGCCAGCAGCTTAGGATTTTTGGGCAGGGGGAATGAAAAACTGTTTTTT.

This clone was detected only once. The chain is built from TRBV6-6 and TRBJ1-2, with TRBD1 matching 7 bases. V shed 5 bases and J 3 bases; nucleotides not matched to a gene: 9. CDR1 is MNHNY, CDR2 SVGAGI, per germline (reference sequence). The CDR3 is 15 amino acids. CDR3 coding DNA: TGTGCCAGCAGTCCCCAGATGACAGGGCACTATGGCTACACCTTC. Encoded protein: CASSPQMTGHYGYTF.

This chain links TRBV4-1 with TRBJ2-3; D might be TRBD1 (5 bases). The CDR3 has 13 residues. V was clipped by 1 base and J by 4 bases, with 6 bases between them. Germline CDR1 MGHRA, CDR2 YSYEKL. Here the CDR3 DNA reads TGCGCCAGCAGCCAAGTAGGGGCAGATACGCAGTATTTT. This translates into CASSQVGADTQYF.

The J gene is TRBJ1-3, the V gene TRBV29-1; TRBD1 matches at 7 bases. In germline, CDR1 is SQVTM, CDR2 ANQGSEA. The length of the CDR3 is 13 residues. V lost 5 bases, J lost 2 bases, and 3 bases stayed unmatched. DNA for the CDR3: TGCAGCGTTACCGACAGGGCTGGAAACACCATATATTTT. It codes for CSVTDRAGNTIYF.

The chain links TRBV27 to TRBJ2-7; the D gene is possibly TRBD1 (5 bases). Trimming removed 2 bases from V and 5 bases from J, with 16 bases in between. The CDR3 is 15 amino acids. The V gene's germline CDR1 is MNHEY and CDR2 SMNVEV (reference sequence). In DNA, the CDR3 is TGTGCCAGCAGTTTAATTCGGTTGGGGCCGGACGAGCAGTACTTC. It is translated as CASSLIRLGPDEQYF.

The count of this clone is one. The V gene is TRBV6-4, the J gene TRBJ1-1; TRBD1 aligns across 7 bases. This CDR3 is 15 amino acids long. Looked up from germline, CDR1 is MRHNA and CDR2 is SNTAGT. The ends lost 4 bases at V and 1 base at J; junction bases unmatched: 6. The CDR3 sequence is CASSAGGDGNTEAFF. CDR3 bases: TGTGCCAGCAGTGCAGGGGGTGATGGGAACACTGAAGCTTTCTTT.

This clone was detected only a few times. The chain uses TRBV7-9 and TRBJ2-1; no clear D. The CDR3 extends over 11 amino acids. V lost 1 base and J 9 bases, leaving 4 bases between the germline ends. The germline V gene encodes CDR1 SEHNR and CDR2 FQNEAQ (reference sequence). This CDR3 reads CASSLVSEQFF. The CDR3 DNA follows: TGTGCCAGCAGCTTAGTCAGTGAGCAGTTCTTC.

The rearrangement joins TRBV7-6 to TRBJ1-3; D ambiguous. The CDR3 is 15 amino acids. Per the germline V gene, CDR1 is SGHVS and CDR2 is FNYEAQ. V gave up 1 base and J gave up 1 base, with 8 bases separating them. The CDR3 here is CASSLGAGSGNTIYF. CDR3 DNA: TGTGCCAGCAGCTTAGGGGCGGGTTCTGGAAACACCATATATTTT.

The V and J genes are TRBV27 and TRBJ1-5, with a weak D call TRBD1 (6 bases). CDR1 is MNHEY, CDR2 SMNVEV, per germline (reference sequence). The V and J ends lost 9 bases and 1 base respectively, with 16 bases between them. CDR3 length: 15 amino acids. DNA for the CDR3: TGTGCCAGGGACAGCCGACAGAAAAGCAATCAGCCCCAGCATTTT. It is translated as CARDSRQKSNQPQHF.

J is TRBJ2-1 and V is TRBV11-2; tentatively, D is TRBD1 (5 bases). Germline CDR1 reads SGHAT; CDR2 reads FQNNGV. This CDR3 contains 15 residues. The V end was cut by 1 base, the J end by 0 bases, with 7 bases between. The CDR3: CASSLGGVSYNEQFF. For the CDR3, the DNA is TGTGCCAGCAGCTTAGGGGGCGTCTCCTACAATGAGCAGTTCTTC.

The genes are TRBV30 and TRBJ2-3; D may be TRBD2 (6 bases). The V end lost 4 bases, the J end lost 2 bases, and 13 bases lay between the germline ends. The V gene's germline CDR1 is GTSNPN and CDR2 SVGIG (reference sequence). CDR3 length: 14 residues. The CDR3 nucleotides are TGTGCCTGGAAGCTGGGGGGAAACACAGATACGCAGTATTTT. Its protein product is CAWKLGGNTDTQYF.

The chain uses TRBV2 and TRBJ2-3, with 9 bases matching TRBD1. V was clipped by 6 bases and J by 1 base; unmatched bases: 2. Germline V gives CDR1 SNHLY, CDR2 FYNNEI. The CDR3 spans 14 residues. The CDR3 region has the DNA TGTGCCAGCAGCCGACAGGGGGGCACAGATACGCAGTATTTT. It is translated as CASSRQGGTDTQYF.

This clone was picked up a small number of times. The chain employs TRBV19 and TRBJ1-6, with D perhaps TRBD1 (5 bases). The ends were cut back, 6 bases at V and 1 base at J, with 16 bases in the middle. The CDR3 runs to 17 residues. CDR1 is LNHDA and CDR2 is SQIVND in the germline V gene (reference sequence). CDR3 loop: CASSRRGVRSYNSPLHF. The DNA for the CDR3 is TGTGCCAGTAGCCGTCGGGGGGTGAGATCCTATAATTCACCCCTCCACTTT. Full variable domain (remainder filled in from reference TRBV19 and TRBJ1-6): DGGITQSPKYLFRKEGQNVTLSCEQNLNHDAMYWYRQDPGQGLRLIYYSQIVNDFQKGDIAEGYSVSREKKESFPLTVTSAQKNPTAFYLCASSRRGVRSYNSPLHFGNGTRLTVT.

The chain has TRBV19 and TRBJ2-7, with 10 bases lining up with TRBD2. Per the germline V gene, CDR1 is LNHDA and CDR2 is SQIVND (reference sequence). This CDR3 has 15 amino acids. V lost 6 bases, J lost 0 bases, and 5 bases stayed unmatched. The CDR3 sequence is CASRTLAGASYEQYF. The CDR3 DNA sequence: TGTGCCAGTAGGACTCTAGCGGGGGCCTCCTACGAGCAGTACTTC.